This T cell receptor beta chain was profiled in a study of blood T cells in healthy people across ages. Regarding the study as a whole: With naive T cell percentage, TCR beta diversity showed a strong correlation.

This clonotype was seen a handful of times. Its specificity is unknown. Germline assignment: CDR1 SGHDN and CDR2 FVKESK. This CDR3 spans 15 amino acids. Trimming cost V 2 bases and J 0 bases; bases outside gene matches: 4. Then a second PCR, running about 6 to 12 cycles, was carried out with a sample-barcoded 5' primer and a J-beta primer mix. The template-switch adaptor, which had 12 random nucleotides, put a tag on each cDNA molecule. TCRdb called the 5' RACE reads again in MiXCR, with one record for every CDR3 protein. The repertoire holds around 690,000 distinct CDR3 sequences, with 45% to 65% as singletons.

This chain joins TRBV14 and TRBJ2-7, with 7 bases fitting TRBD1. Specimen: blood. The sequence came from a man in his sixties in good health. The CDR3 sequence: CASSQNRGSSYEQYF. CDR3 nucleotides: TGTGCCAGCAGCCAAAACAGGGGAAGCTCCTACGAGCAGTACTTC.